Given below is one T cell receptor beta chain in context. Germline V gene sequence: CDR1 SEHNR, CDR2 FQNEAQ (reference sequence). This CDR3 is built from 14 residues. V lost 5 bases to trimming and J lost 2 bases; unmatched junction nucleotides: 6. Original handling: Estimation of nucleated cell counts relied on the amplification of reference gene primers. Here immunoSEQ multiplex PCR was the method, and the copy in TCRdb shows in-frame clones only, minus some. V and J calls and clone size are as listed in that table; D and trimming were resolved from the DNA. The sample has under 250,000 clones, approximately 82% seen once. The sample is drawn from a study of blood T cell repertoires in COVID-19. In the study overall: Whether acute or convalescent, the COVID-19 samples came from the United States, Italy and Spain. PBMCs, B-cell-depleted T cells, or T cells were the source of the cDNA or gDNA that made up the material.

This sequence was found in a human donor in a cohort sampled during active COVID-19. The sequenced sample was peripheral blood. The J gene is TRBJ2-7, the V gene TRBV7-9, with 7 bases matching TRBD1. The CDR3 region has the DNA TGTGCCAGCAGCCTCGGACAGGAGACCTACGAGCAGTACTTC. It specifies CASSLGQETYEQYF.